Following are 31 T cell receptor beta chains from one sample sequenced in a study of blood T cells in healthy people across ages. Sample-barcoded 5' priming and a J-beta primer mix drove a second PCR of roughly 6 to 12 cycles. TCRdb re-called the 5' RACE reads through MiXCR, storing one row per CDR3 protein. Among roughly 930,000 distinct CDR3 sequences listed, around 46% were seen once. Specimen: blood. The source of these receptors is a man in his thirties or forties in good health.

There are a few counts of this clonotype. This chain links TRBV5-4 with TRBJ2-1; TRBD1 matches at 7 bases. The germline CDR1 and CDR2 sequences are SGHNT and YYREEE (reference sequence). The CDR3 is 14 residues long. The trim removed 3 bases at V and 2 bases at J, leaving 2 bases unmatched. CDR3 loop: CASSYRGTYNEQFF. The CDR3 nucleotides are TGTGCCAGCAGCTACAGGGGAACCTACAATGAGCAGTTCTTC.

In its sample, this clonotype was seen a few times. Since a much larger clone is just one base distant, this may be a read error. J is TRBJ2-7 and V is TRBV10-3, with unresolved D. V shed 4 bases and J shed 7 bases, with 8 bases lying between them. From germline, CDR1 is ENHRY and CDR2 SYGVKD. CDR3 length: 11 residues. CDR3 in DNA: TGTGCCATCAGTGCCTCTAATGAGCAGTACTTC. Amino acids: CAISASNEQYF.

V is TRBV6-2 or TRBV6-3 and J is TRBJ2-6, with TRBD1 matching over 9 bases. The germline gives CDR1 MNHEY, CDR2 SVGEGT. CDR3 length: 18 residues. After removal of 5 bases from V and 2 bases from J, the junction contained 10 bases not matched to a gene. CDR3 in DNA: TGTGCCAGCAGTCATCGGGACAGGGCCCTCCCTGGGGCCAACGTCCTGACTTTC. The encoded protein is CASSHRDRALPGANVLTF.

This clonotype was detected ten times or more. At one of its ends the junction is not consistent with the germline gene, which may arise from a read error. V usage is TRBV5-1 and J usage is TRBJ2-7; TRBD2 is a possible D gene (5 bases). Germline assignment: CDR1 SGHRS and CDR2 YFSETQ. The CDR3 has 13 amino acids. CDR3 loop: CASSLAGTYEQYF. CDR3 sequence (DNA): TGTGCCAGCAGCTTGGCCGGGACCTACGAGCAGTACTTC.

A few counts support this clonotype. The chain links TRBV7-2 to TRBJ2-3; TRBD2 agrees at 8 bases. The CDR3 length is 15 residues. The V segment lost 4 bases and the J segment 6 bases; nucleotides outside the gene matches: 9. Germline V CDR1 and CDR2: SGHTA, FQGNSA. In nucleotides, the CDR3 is TGTGCCAGCAGCTCCAGAGGCGGGGGGCGGGATACGCAGTATTTT. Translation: CASSSRGGGRDTQYF.

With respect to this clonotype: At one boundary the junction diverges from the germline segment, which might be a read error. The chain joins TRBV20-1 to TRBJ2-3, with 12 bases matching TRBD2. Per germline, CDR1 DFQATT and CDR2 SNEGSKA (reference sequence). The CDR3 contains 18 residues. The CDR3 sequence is CSARDLASGGARGDTQYF. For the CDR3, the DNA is TGCAGCGCTAGAGATTTGGCTAGCGGGGGGGCCAGGGGAGATACGCAGTATTTT.

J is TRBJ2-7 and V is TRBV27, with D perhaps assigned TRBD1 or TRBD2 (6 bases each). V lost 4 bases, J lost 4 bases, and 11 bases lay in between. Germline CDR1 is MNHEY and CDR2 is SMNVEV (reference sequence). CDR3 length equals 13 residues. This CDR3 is CASSYRGQYEQYF. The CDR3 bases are TGTGCCAGCAGTTACCGGGGGCAGTACGAGCAGTACTTC.

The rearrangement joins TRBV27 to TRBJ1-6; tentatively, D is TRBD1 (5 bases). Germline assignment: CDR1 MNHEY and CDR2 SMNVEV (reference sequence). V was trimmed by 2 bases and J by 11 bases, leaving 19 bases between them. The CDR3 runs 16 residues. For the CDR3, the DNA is TGTGCCAGCAGTTTACCCGGGGGAGGGGTTGAACCACCCCTCCACTTT. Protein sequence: CASSLPGGGVEPPLHF.

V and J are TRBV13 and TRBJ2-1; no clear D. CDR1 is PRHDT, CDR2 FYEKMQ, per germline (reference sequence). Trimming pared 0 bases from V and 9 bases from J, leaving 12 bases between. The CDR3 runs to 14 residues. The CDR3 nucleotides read TGTGCCAGCAGCTTAGGCGGGCCCCGCGGTGAGCAGTTCTTC. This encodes CASSLGGPRGEQFF.

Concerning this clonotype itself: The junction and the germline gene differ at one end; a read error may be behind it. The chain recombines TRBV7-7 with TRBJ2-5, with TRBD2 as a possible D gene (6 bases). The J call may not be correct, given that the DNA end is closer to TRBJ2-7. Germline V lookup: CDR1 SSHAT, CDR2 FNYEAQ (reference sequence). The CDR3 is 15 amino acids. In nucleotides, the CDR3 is TGTGCTAGCAGCTCAGTGGGGACTGGCCTTTTCGAGCAGTACTTC. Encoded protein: CASSSVGTGLFEQYF.

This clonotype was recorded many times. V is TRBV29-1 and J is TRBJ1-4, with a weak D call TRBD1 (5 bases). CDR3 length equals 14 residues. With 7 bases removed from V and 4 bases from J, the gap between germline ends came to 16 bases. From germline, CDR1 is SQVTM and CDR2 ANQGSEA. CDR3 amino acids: CSAKGSGNNEKLFF. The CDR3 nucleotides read TGCAGCGCCAAGGGGTCTGGGAATAATGAAAAACTGTTTTTT.

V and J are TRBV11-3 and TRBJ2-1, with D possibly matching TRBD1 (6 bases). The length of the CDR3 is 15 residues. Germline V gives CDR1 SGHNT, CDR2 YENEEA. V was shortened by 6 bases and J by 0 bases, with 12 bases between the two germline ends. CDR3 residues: CASRGGPLSYNEQFF. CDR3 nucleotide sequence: TGTGCCAGCAGAGGGGGACCCCTCTCCTACAATGAGCAGTTCTTC.

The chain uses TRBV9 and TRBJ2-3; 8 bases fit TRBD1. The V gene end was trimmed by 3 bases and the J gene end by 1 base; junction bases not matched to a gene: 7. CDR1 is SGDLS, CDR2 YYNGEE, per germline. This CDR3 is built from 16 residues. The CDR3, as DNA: TGTGCCAGCAGCGCAGGGGGCGGGGTGGGCACAGATACGCAGTATTTT. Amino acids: CASSAGGGVGTDTQYF.

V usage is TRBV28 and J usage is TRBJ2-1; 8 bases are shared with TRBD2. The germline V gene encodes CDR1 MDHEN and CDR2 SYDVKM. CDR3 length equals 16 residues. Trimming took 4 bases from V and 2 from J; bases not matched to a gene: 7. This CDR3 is CASSYRGGGTYNEQFF. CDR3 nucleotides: TGTGCCAGCAGTTATCGGGGCGGGGGGACCTACAATGAGCAGTTCTTC.

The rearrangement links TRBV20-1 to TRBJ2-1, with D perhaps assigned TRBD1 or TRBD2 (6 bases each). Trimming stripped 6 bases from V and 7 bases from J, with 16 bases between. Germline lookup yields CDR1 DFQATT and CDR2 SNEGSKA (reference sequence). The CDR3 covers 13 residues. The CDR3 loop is CSARGDTQNEQFF. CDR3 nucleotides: TGCAGTGCAAGGGGGGACACTCAGAATGAGCAGTTCTTC.

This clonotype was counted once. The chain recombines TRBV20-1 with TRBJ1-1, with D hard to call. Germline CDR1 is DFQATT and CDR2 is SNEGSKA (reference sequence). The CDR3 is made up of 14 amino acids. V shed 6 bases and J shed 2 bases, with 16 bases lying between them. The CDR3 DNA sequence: TGCAGTGCCCCTCGTGAGCTTTACAACACTGAAGCTTTCTTT. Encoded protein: CSAPRELYNTEAFF.

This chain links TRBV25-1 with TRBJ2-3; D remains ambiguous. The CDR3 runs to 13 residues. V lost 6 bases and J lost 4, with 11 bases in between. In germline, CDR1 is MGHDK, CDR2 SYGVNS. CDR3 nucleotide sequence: TGTGCCAGCAGCCAACCAGCCCCAGATACGCAGTATTTT. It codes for CASSQPAPDTQYF.

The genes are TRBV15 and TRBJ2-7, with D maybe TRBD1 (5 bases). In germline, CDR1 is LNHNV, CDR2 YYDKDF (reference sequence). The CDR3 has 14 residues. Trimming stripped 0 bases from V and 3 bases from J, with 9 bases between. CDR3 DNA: TGTGCCACCAGCAGAGAGGCAGGGATCTACGAGCAGTACTTC. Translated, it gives CATSREAGIYEQYF.

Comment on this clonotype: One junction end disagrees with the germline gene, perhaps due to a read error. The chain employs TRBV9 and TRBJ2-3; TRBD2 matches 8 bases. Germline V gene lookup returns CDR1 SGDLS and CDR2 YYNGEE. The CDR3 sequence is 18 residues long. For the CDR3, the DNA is TGTACCAGCAGCGTAGGGGCCCGGGGGGGCAGGAGCACAGATACGCAGTATTTT. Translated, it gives CTSSVGARGGRSTDTQYF.

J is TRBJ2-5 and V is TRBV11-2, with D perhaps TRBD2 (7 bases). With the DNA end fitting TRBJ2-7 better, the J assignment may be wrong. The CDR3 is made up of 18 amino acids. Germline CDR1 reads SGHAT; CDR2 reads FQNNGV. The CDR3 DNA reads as TGTGCCAGCAGCGTCGTCCGTGGGGGGGCTAGTCAAATCTACGAGCAGTACTTC. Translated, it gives CASSVVRGGASQIYEQYF.

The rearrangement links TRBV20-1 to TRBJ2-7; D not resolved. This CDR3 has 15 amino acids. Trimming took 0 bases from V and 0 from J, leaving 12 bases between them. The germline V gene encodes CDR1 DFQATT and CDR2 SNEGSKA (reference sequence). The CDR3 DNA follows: TGCAGTGCTAGAGATTTAACGGAGAGCTCCTACGAGCAGTACTTC. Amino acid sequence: CSARDLTESSYEQYF.

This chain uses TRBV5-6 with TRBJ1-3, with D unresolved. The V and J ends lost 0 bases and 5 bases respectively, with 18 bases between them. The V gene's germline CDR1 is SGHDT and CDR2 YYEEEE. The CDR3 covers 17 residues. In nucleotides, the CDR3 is TGTGCCAGCAGCTTGGCCCCTGACCTCGGACCCAGAAACACCATATATTTT. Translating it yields CASSLAPDLGPRNTIYF.

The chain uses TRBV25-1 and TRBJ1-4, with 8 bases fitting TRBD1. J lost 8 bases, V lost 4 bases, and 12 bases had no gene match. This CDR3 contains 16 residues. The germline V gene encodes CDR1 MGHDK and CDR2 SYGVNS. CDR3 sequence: CASSVPGGDSYEKLFF. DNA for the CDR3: TGTGCCAGCAGTGTTCCAGGGGGCGATTCGTACGAAAAACTGTTTTTT.

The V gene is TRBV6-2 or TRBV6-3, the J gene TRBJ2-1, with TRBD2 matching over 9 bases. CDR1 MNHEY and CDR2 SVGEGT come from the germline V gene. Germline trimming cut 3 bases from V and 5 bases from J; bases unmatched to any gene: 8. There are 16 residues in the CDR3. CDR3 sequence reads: CASSYMLASGNNEQFF. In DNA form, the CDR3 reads TGTGCCAGCAGTTATATGTTGGCTAGCGGGAACAATGAGCAGTTCTTC.

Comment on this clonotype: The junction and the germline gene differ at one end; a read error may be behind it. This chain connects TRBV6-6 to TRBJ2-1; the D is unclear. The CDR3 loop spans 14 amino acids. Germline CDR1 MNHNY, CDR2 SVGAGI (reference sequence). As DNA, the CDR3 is TGTGCCAGCAGTTACGGCACAGCGTACAATGAGCAGTTATTC. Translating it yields CASSYGTAYNEQLF.

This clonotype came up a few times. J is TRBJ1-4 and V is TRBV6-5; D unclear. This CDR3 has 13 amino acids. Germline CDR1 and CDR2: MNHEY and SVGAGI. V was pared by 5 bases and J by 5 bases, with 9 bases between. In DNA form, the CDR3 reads TGTGCCAGCAGTCCCAGGCTAAATGAAAAACTGTTTTTT. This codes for CASSPRLNEKLFF.

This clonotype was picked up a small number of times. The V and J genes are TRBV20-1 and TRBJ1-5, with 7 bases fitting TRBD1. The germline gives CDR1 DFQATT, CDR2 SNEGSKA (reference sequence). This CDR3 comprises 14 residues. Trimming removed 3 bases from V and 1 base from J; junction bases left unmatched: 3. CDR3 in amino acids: CSARQGGSNQPQHF. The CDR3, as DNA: TGCAGTGCTAGGCAGGGGGGAAGCAATCAGCCCCAGCATTTT.

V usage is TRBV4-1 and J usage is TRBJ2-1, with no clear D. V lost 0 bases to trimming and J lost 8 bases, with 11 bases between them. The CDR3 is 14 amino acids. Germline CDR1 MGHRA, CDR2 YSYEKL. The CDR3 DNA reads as TGCGCCAGCAGCCAAGATCTGGGCTCCCATGAGCAGTTCTTC. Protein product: CASSQDLGSHEQFF.

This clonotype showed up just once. CDR3 in amino acids: CASSKVEGDTYEQYF. CDR3 DNA: TGTGCCAGCAGCAAAGTTGAAGGGGATACCTACGAGCAGTACTTC. This rearrangement joins TRBV21-1 to TRBJ2-7; no DNA check was done on the table's D call, TRBD1. TRBV21-1 is annotated as a pseudogene. The length of the CDR3 is 15 residues.

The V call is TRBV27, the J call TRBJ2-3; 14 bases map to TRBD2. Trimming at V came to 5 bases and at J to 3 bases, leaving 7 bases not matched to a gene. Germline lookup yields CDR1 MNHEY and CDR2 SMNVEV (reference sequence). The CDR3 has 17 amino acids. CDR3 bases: TGTGCCAGCAGTCTAAATGGACTAGCGGGGGGTACAGATACGCAGTATTTT. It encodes CASSLNGLAGGTDTQYF.

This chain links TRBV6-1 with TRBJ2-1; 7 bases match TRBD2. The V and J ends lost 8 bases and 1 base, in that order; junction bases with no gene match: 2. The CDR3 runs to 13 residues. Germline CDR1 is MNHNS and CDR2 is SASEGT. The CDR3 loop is CASLLASYNEQFF. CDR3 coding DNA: TGTGCCAGCTTACTAGCGTCCTACAATGAGCAGTTCTTC.